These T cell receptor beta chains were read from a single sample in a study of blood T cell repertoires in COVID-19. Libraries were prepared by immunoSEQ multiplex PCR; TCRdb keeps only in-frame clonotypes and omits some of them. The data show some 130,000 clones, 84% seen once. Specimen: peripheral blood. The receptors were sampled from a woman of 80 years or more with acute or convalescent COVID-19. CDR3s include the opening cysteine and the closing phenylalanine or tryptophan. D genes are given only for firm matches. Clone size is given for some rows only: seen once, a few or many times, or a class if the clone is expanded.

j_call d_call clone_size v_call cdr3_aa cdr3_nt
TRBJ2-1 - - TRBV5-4 CASSLRDSYNEQFF TGTGCCAGCAGTCTCAGGGATTCCTACAATGAGCAGTTCTTC
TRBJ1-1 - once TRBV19 CASKGRTVTEAFF TGTGCCAGTAAGGGCAGGACTGTCACTGAAGCTTTCTTT
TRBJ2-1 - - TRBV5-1 CASSRDSSSYNEQFF TGCGCCAGCAGCCGAGACTCAAGCTCCTACAATGAGCAGTTCTTC
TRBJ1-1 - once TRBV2 CASSVGPDTEAFF TGTGCCAGCAGTGTGGGGCCGGACACTGAAGCTTTCTTT
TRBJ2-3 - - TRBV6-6 CASTSPGTDTQYF TGTGCCAGCACCTCGCCAGGGACAGATACGCAGTATTTT
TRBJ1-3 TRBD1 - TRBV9 CASSPDRDSGNTIYF TGTGCCAGCAGTCCTGACAGGGACTCTGGAAACACCATATATTTT
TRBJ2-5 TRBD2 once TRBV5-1 CASRLAGEQETQYF TGCGCCAGCAGGTTAGCGGGAGAACAAGAGACCCAGTACTTC
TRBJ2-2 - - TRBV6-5 CASSYPKYGGELFF TGTGCCAGCAGTTACCCAAAGTACGGCGGGGAGCTGTTTTTT
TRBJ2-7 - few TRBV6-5 CASSAPRDNSYEQYF TGTGCCAGCAGCGCCCCCCGGGACAACTCCTACGAGCAGTACTTC
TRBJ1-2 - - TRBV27 CASSLTGVAGYTF TGTGCCAGCAGTTTAACAGGTGTGGCTGGCTACACCTTC
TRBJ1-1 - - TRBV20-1 CSASLSGYGKAFF TGCAGTGCTAGTCTCTCAGGCTACGGGAAAGCTTTCTTT
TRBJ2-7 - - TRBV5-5 CASRQGLPPSYEQYF TGTGCCAGCAGGCAGGGACTGCCACCCTCCTACGAGCAGTACTTC
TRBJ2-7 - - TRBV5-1 CASSLESSYEQYF TGCGCCAGCAGCTTGGAGAGCTCCTACGAGCAGTACTTC
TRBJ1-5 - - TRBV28 CASRKQISNQPQHF TGTGCCAGCAGAAAACAGATAAGCAATCAGCCCCAGCATTTT
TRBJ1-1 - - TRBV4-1 CASSQDSGTQAFF TGCGCCAGCAGCCAAGATTCGGGGACACAGGCTTTCTTT
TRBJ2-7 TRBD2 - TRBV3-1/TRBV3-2 CASSQALAGAYEQYF TGTGCCAGCAGCCAAGCACTAGCGGGGGCCTACGAGCAGTACTTC
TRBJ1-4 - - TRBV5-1 CASNSGASNEKLFF TGCGCCAGCAACTCTGGGGCGTCTAATGAAAAACTGTTTTTT
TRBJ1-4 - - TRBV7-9 CASSYREGGEKLFF TGTGCCAGCAGCTACCGGGAGGGCGGTGAAAAACTGTTTTTT
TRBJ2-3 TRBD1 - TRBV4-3 CASSQDITGGVTDTQYF TGCGCCAGCAGCCAAGATATCACAGGGGGCGTCACAGATACGCAGTATTTT
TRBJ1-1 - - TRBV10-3 CATSVTGPEGEAFF TGTGCCACGTCGGTGACAGGACCCGAGGGTGAAGCTTTCTTT
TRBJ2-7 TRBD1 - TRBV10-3 CAISDPGTGRSYEQYF TGTGCCATCAGTGATCCCGGGACAGGAAGATCCTACGAGCAGTACTTC
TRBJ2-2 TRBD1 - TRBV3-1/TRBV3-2 CASSQRGRGGELFF TGTGCCAGCAGCCAAAGGGGGCGCGGGGGGGAGCTGTTTTTT
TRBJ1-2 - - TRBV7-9 CASSLGTYNYGYTF TGTGCCAGCAGCTTAGGAACTTATAACTATGGCTACACCTTC
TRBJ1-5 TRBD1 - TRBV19 CASSVRQGLSHQPQHF TGTGCCAGTAGTGTCAGACAGGGCCTAAGCCATCAGCCCCAGCATTTT
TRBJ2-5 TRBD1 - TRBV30 CAWTPDRGPLNF TGTGCCTGGACCCCGGACAGGGGGCCTCTAAACTTC
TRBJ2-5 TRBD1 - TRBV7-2 CASSFAGTAQETQYF TGTGCCAGCAGCTTCGCCGGGACAGCTCAAGAGACCCAGTACTTC
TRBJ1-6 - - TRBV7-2 CASSSGGMGNSPLHF TGTGCCAGCAGCTCGGGGGGGATGGGTAATTCACCCCTCCACTTT
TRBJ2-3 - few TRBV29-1 CSAGISDTQYF TGCAGCGCCGGGATTTCGGATACGCAGTATTTT
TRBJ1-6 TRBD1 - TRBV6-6 CASSYSGQEKSPLHF TGTGCCAGCAGTTATTCGGGACAGGAGAAATCACCCCTCCACTTT
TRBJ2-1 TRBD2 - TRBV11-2 CASSLGAGGQNEQFF TGTGCCAGCAGCTTAGGAGCGGGAGGGCAGAATGAGCAGTTCTTC
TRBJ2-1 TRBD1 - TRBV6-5 CASLTGGFAYNEQFF TGTGCCAGCCTCACAGGGGGCTTCGCCTACAATGAGCAGTTCTTC
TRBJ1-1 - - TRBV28 CASSLRGQFTEAFF TGTGCCAGCAGTCTACGAGGACAGTTCACTGAAGCTTTCTTT
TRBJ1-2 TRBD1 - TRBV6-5 CASSPRQGYGYTF TGTGCCAGCAGTCCTAGACAGGGGTATGGCTACACCTTC
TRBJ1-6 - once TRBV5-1 CASSLAGNSPLHF TGCGCCAGCAGCTTGGCGGGGAATTCACCCCTCCACTTT
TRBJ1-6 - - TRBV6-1 CASSEGRNSPLHF TGTGCCAGCAGTGAAGGCAGGAATTCACCCCTCCACTTT
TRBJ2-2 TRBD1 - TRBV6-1 CASSEVRGPTGELFF TGTGCCAGCAGTGAGGTCAGGGGGCCCACCGGGGAGCTGTTTTTT
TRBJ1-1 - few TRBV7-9 CASSLVSGFFNTEAFF TGTGCCAGCAGCTTGGTCTCAGGGTTTTTTAACACTGAAGCTTTCTTT
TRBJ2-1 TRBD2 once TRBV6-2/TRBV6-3 CASSYSSGGFNEQFF TGTGCCAGCAGTTACTCTAGCGGGGGGTTTAATGAGCAGTTCTTC
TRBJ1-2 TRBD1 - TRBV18 CASSLGTGYGYTF TGTGCCAGCTCACTCGGGACAGGGTATGGCTACACCTTC
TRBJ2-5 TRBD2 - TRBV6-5 CASSYLAGANQETQYF TGTGCCAGCAGTTACTTAGCGGGGGCGAACCAAGAGACCCAGTACTTC
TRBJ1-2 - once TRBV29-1 CSVERGYGYTF TGCAGCGTTGAAAGGGGGTATGGCTACACCTTC